This T cell receptor (beta chain) was profiled in a study of blood T cell repertoires in COVID-19. V lost 4 bases, J lost 6 bases, and 10 bases stayed unmatched. The CDR3 runs to 15 residues. Germline-derived CDR1 and CDR2 are SGDLS and YYNGEE. How the authors handled the data: Reference gene primer amplification yielded estimated nucleated cell counts. TCRdb's table, derived via immunoSEQ multiplex PCR, lists solely in-frame clones and lacks some. V and J calls and clone size are copied from that table; D and trimming were computed from the DNA. The sample yields 150,000 to 200,000 clones, less than 90% seen once.

This chain joins TRBV9 and TRBJ1-1, with 9 bases aligning to TRBD1. This TCR was sampled from a woman aged 55-69 years with COVID-19, enrolled during active disease. The specimen was peripheral blood. The CDR3 loop is CASSPGQGSWAEAFF. As DNA, the CDR3 is TGTGCCAGCAGCCCAGGACAGGGGAGTTGGGCTGAAGCTTTCTTT.